Presented here are 26 T cell receptor beta chains from one specimen sequenced in a study of cytomegalovirus exposure and HLA in healthy donors. Profiled with immunoSEQ multiplex PCR; TCRdb holds only in-frame clones, not every one. The repertoire holds approximately 280,000 clones, with roughly 90% as singletons. Sequencing was carried out using PBMCs. Receptors were obtained from a woman under 30 in good health and CMV-seronegative.

The chain has TRBV28 and TRBJ2-3; D remains unclear. Germline assignment: CDR1 MDHEN and CDR2 SYDVKM. The CDR3 is 14 amino acids. Deletions cut 5 bases from V and 1 base from J, with 10 bases between. The CDR3, as DNA: TGTGCCAGCAGTCCCCTCACAGGCACAGATACGCAGTATTTT. Encoded protein: CASSPLTGTDTQYF. Using reference TRBV28 and TRBJ2-3 for the parts outside the CDR3, the full variable domain is DVKVTQSSRYLVKRTGEKVFLECVQDMDHENMFWYRQDPGLGLRLIYFSYDVKMKEKGDIPEGYSVSREKKERFSLILESASTNQTSMYLCASSPLTGTDTQYFGPGTRLTVL.

V is TRBV27 and J is TRBJ2-1; TRBD1 agrees at 8 bases. The CDR3 is 17 residues long. V was pared by 0 bases and J by 2 bases, with 6 bases of the junction left unmatched. Germline CDR1 reads MNHEY; CDR2 reads SMNVEV (reference sequence). The CDR3 region has the DNA TGTGCCAGCAGTTTATCTTCGGGACAGGAAGCCTACAATGAGCAGTTCTTC. This sequence encodes CASSLSSGQEAYNEQFF.

V and J are TRBV4-2 and TRBJ2-5, with D possibly TRBD2 on 6 matching bases. This CDR3 is 17 amino acids long. The ends were cut back, 1 base at V and 5 bases at J, with 20 bases in the middle. The germline gives CDR1 LGHNA, CDR2 YNFKEQ. Written as DNA, the CDR3 is TGTGCCAGCAGCCAAGGTGTAATTTTGGGGGAGGCTGAGACCCAGTACTTC. Residues: CASSQGVILGEAETQYF.

This chain uses TRBV5-1 with TRBJ1-1; 9 nucleotides align to TRBD1. Germline assignment: CDR1 SGHRS and CDR2 YFSETQ. Trimming cost V 4 bases and J 5 bases; bases outside gene matches: 6. The CDR3 totals 14 residues. DNA of the CDR3: TGCGCCAGCAGCCAGACAGGGGGGGGGACTGAAGCTTTCTTT. Translation gives CASSQTGGGTEAFF.

J is TRBJ2-5 and V is TRBV5-4; TRBD2 aligns across 9 bases. The V segment lost 0 bases and the J segment 2 bases; nucleotides outside the gene matches: 8. The CDR3 contains 17 residues. The germline gives CDR1 SGHNT, CDR2 YYREEE (reference sequence). The CDR3 loop is CASSLVSPLAGQETQYF. For the CDR3, the DNA is TGTGCCAGCAGCTTGGTATCCCCCCTAGCGGGGCAAGAGACCCAGTACTTC.

The chain couples TRBV7-2 to TRBJ2-5, with D maybe TRBD2 (6 bases). This CDR3 comprises 17 residues. V gave up 7 bases and J gave up 5 bases, with 26 bases separating them. The germline V gene has CDR1 SGHTA and CDR2 FQGNSA. In nucleotides, the CDR3 is TGTGCCAGCACCGAAACGCTCTTCTCGGGGGTTCATGAGACCCAGTACTTC. This gives the protein CASTETLFSGVHETQYF.

In this sample, this clone turned up a few times. The chain carries TRBV9 and TRBJ2-2; 9 nucleotides match TRBD2. Per germline, CDR1 SGDLS and CDR2 YYNGEE. This CDR3 spans 21 amino acids. V shed 0 bases, J shed 5 bases, and the junction held 20 bases outside the gene matches. In DNA, the CDR3 is TGTGCCAGCAGCGTAGCTGGGTCGGGGAAGCGGGAGGCAGCGAGGACCGGGGAGCTGTTTTTT. The encoded protein is CASSVAGSGKREAARTGELFF.

The chain carries TRBV4-1 and TRBJ2-7; maybe TRBD2 (5 bases). CDR1 MGHRA and CDR2 YSYEKL come from the germline V gene. The CDR3 sequence is 15 residues long. Deletions cut 4 bases from V and 3 bases from J, with 16 bases between. This chain's CDR3 is CASSPDIGGYYEQYF. CDR3 in DNA: TGCGCCAGCAGCCCCGACATTGGAGGCTACTACGAGCAGTACTTC.

The V gene is TRBV6-4, the J gene TRBJ2-2; 8 positions agree with TRBD1. This CDR3 is built from 16 residues. The trim removed 0 bases at V and 4 bases at J, leaving 4 bases unmatched. Per the germline V gene, CDR1 is MRHNA and CDR2 is SNTAGT. The CDR3 DNA reads TGTGCCAGCAGTGACTCTCCGACAGGGGCCACCGGGGAGCTGTTTTTT. This encodes CASSDSPTGATGELFF.

This chain connects TRBV11-2 to TRBJ2-7, with D maybe TRBD1 (6 bases). This CDR3 has 13 amino acids. Trimming cost V 4 bases and J 4 bases, with 11 bases left between them. The germline V gene has CDR1 SGHAT and CDR2 FQNNGV. The CDR3 loop is CASSSPDRYEQYF. The CDR3 DNA sequence: TGTGCCAGCAGCTCCCCGGACAGATACGAGCAGTACTTC.

This chain connects TRBV5-1 to TRBJ1-2, with 10 bases identical to TRBD1. The CDR3 is made up of 14 amino acids. CDR1 and CDR2 from the germline V gene are SGHRS and YFSETQ. Trimming removed 4 bases from V and 2 bases from J; junction bases left unmatched: 2. The CDR3 spells CASSRGQGNYGYTF. DNA for the CDR3: TGCGCCAGCAGCCGGGGACAGGGGAACTATGGCTACACCTTC.

The chain employs TRBV5-1 and TRBJ2-5; tentatively, D is TRBD1 (6 bases). The germline gives CDR1 SGHRS, CDR2 YFSETQ. Trimming removed 0 bases at V and 1 base at J, with 10 bases between. The CDR3 spans 15 residues. The CDR3 region has the DNA TGCGCCAGCAGCTTGGGGCAGGGGATCCAAGAGACCCAGTACTTC. Amino acids: CASSLGQGIQETQYF.

This chain uses TRBV6-1 with TRBJ2-2; 7 bases are shared with TRBD1. V dropped 4 bases and J dropped 3; count of bases not matched to a gene: 14. This CDR3 is built from 18 residues. Germline assignment: CDR1 MNHNS and CDR2 SASEGT. The CDR3 bases are TGTGCCAGCAGTGGGAGACCCGGTGACAGGGTGGACACCGGGGAGCTGTTTTTT. As protein: CASSGRPGDRVDTGELFF.

The chain combines TRBV5-4 with TRBJ1-2, with 7 bases fitting TRBD1. With 4 bases clipped from V and 8 bases from J, the junction kept 14 bases outside the gene matches. CDR1 is SGHNT, CDR2 YYREEE, per germline (reference sequence). CDR3 size: 15 residues. Written as DNA, the CDR3 is TGTGCCAGCAGCCCTAGTACAGGGGAGGTTGGCGGCTACACCTTC. Amino acid sequence: CASSPSTGEVGGYTF.

This clone was counted between two and nine times. This chain joins TRBV27 and TRBJ1-2; maybe TRBD1 (6 bases). The CDR3 runs to 14 residues. The V and J ends lost 3 bases and 4 bases respectively, with 12 bases between them. The V gene's germline CDR1 is MNHEY and CDR2 SMNVEV (reference sequence). The CDR3: CASSLSGTIYGYTF. The CDR3 DNA sequence: TGTGCCAGCAGTTTGAGTGGGACAATCTATGGCTACACCTTC.

This chain uses TRBV6-1 with TRBJ1-5, with TRBD1 as a possible D gene (6 bases). The germline V gene encodes CDR1 MNHNS and CDR2 SASEGT. Between the trimmed V and J ends, which lost 2 bases and 0 bases, there was a span of 11 bases. The CDR3 sequence is 16 residues long. CDR3 bases: TGTGCCAGCAGTGAATGGACAGCAGATAGCAATCAGCCCCAGCATTTT. It translates to CASSEWTADSNQPQHF.

This chain uses TRBV5-1 with TRBJ2-1; no clear D. V lost 0 bases to trimming and J lost 5 bases, with 6 bases between them. Germline-derived CDR1 and CDR2 are SGHRS and YFSETQ. This CDR3 is 13 amino acids long. Written as DNA, the CDR3 is TGCGCCAGCAGCTTGGCATCTAACAATGAGCAGTTCTTC. Encoded protein: CASSLASNNEQFF.

The rearrangement joins TRBV11-2 to TRBJ2-7; the match to TRBD2 covers 11 bases. This CDR3 has 19 residues. The V segment lost 0 bases and the J segment 1 base; nucleotides outside the gene matches: 11. Germline V gene sequence: CDR1 SGHAT, CDR2 FQNNGV. The DNA for the CDR3 is TGTGCCAGCAGCTTAGATATCTTTGGGCTAGCGGGAGGATCCTACGAGCAGTACTTC. Its protein product is CASSLDIFGLAGGSYEQYF.

This rearrangement joins TRBV2 to TRBJ2-1; 8 nucleotides agree with TRBD2. J gave up 0 bases and V 7 bases, and 5 bases lay outside the gene matches. CDR3 length: 15 residues. The germline CDR1 and CDR2 sequences are SNHLY and FYNNEI. CDR3 residues: CASTGSGSSYNEQFF. The CDR3 coding sequence is TGTGCCAGCACTGGGAGCGGGAGCTCCTACAATGAGCAGTTCTTC. Using reference TRBV2 and TRBJ2-1 for the parts outside the CDR3, the full variable domain is EPEVTQTPSHQVTQMGQEVILRCVPISNHLYFYWYRQILGQKVEFLVSFYNNEISEKSEIFDDQFSVERPDGSNFTLKIRSTKLEDSAMYFCASTGSGSSYNEQFFGPGTRLTVL.

The chain combines TRBV19 with TRBJ2-1; the match to TRBD2 covers 7 bases. Looked up from germline, CDR1 is LNHDA and CDR2 is SQIVND (reference sequence). The trim removed 5 bases at V and 6 bases at J, leaving 7 bases unmatched. The CDR3 spans 14 residues. The CDR3 is CASSFAGEVNEQFF. The CDR3 DNA reads as TGTGCCAGTAGTTTCGCGGGAGAAGTCAATGAGCAGTTCTTC.

This clone turned up a few times. CDR3 nucleotide sequence: TGTGCCAGCAGGGACAGGGGGTTAGGTCAGCCCCAGCATTTT. Translated: CASRDRGLGQPQHF. The genes are TRBV6-5 and TRBJ1-5, with TRBD1 matching 10 bases. Trimming took 6 bases from V and 6 from J; bases not matched to a gene: 5. CDR1 MNHEY and CDR2 SVGAGI come from the germline V gene. The CDR3 has 14 amino acids.

This chain joins TRBV11-1 and TRBJ2-7; 11 positions agree with TRBD2. Germline loops: CDR1 SGHAT, CDR2 FQDESV (reference sequence). The CDR3 extends over 15 amino acids. With 6 bases clipped from V and 6 bases from J, the junction kept 10 bases outside the gene matches. The CDR3 sequence: CASSYLAGGPGEQYF. CDR3 coding DNA: TGTGCCAGCAGTTACTTAGCGGGAGGGCCGGGCGAGCAGTACTTC.

V gene TRBV7-9 combines with J gene TRBJ1-1, with 7 positions matching TRBD1. Germline trimming cut 5 bases from V and 0 bases from J; bases unmatched to any gene: 6. The germline V gene has CDR1 SEHNR and CDR2 FQNEAQ (reference sequence). This CDR3 contains 15 residues. The CDR3 DNA is TGTGCCAGCAGCAGACGGACAGGAATGAACACTGAAGCTTTCTTT. Translation gives CASSRRTGMNTEAFF.

The chain combines TRBV5-6 with TRBJ2-7; 7 bases agree with TRBD1. Trimming took 2 bases from V and 2 from J; bases not matched to a gene: 7. The CDR3 loop spans 15 amino acids. The V gene's germline CDR1 is SGHDT and CDR2 YYEEEE. CDR3 nucleotides: TGTGCCAGCAGCTTTGGAGACAGGGACGCCTACGAGCAGTACTTC. This translates into CASSFGDRDAYEQYF.

The CDR3 reads CASSLAGGQSYGYTF. In DNA form, the CDR3 reads TGCGCCAGCAGCTTGGCTGGGGGACAGAGCTATGGCTACACCTTC. V usage is TRBV5-1 and J usage is TRBJ1-2, with 7 nucleotides matching TRBD1. V gave up 0 bases and J gave up 4 bases; unmatched junction bases: 6. CDR3 length: 15 amino acids. Germline V gives CDR1 SGHRS, CDR2 YFSETQ.

This clone was seen only once. The chain joins TRBV29-1 to TRBJ1-1, with a weak D call TRBD1 (6 bases). This CDR3 contains 13 residues. Germline assignment: CDR1 SQVTM and CDR2 ANQGSEA. V dropped 7 bases and J dropped 1 base, with 13 bases sitting between them. This chain's CDR3 is CSAPGDSNTEAFF. CDR3 DNA: TGCAGCGCTCCAGGGGATTCGAACACTGAAGCTTTCTTT.